Listed here is a single T cell receptor beta chain. This clonotype came up a few times. Its antigen has not been determined. No much larger clone is present one base from it, and per-base qualities are unavailable. This entry is derived from a study of blood T cells in healthy people across ages (dated by TCRdb to 2013 to 2016). Looking at the study overall: In model experiments, template switching captured about one uniquely barcoded TCR beta cDNA molecule for every two T cells. Using deep sequencing normalized with unique cDNA molecular identifiers, the study measured how TCR beta repertoire diversity changes with age. The donors were split into four age groups: young (average about 15 years), middle-aged (roughly 39), aged (approximately 60) and long-lived (approximately 80). Donors of different ages were randomly distributed across sequencing lanes to avoid experimental bias. Using the same blood draw, the study looked at two additional independent replicas of 1 million unique cDNA reads for two donors, one aged 18 to 30 and the other aged 80 or older. Findings and caveats that apply to the study as a whole: The percentage of naive T cells measured by flow cytometry correlated strongly with observed TCR beta diversity. Because profiling used bulk unsorted PBMCs, naive and antigen-experienced compartments could not be compared conclusively. Estimates of total diversity based on one million sequenced T cells were considered lower bounds and underestimates. As age increased, observed TCR beta diversity per million T cells dropped in a roughly linear way, and a significant reduction was already evident by age around 41. Donor CMV infection status was unknown, potentially confounding age-related changes in expanded clonotypes. Compared with the aged group, the long-lived group had more naive CD4+ T cells, fewer expanded clones and increased TCR diversity, a pattern suggesting age selection.

Library preparation was by 5' RACE. The instrument given in TCRdb is Illumina HiSeq 2500. The second PCR ran for roughly 6 to 11 cycles and used a J-beta primer mix along with a sample-barcoded 5' primer. A unique molecular identifier was introduced onto each TCR beta cDNA molecule by a template-switch 5' adaptor carrying 12 random nucleotides. At least 2.5 million CDR3-containing paired-end reads were obtained from each sample. All of the RNA was converted into first-strand cDNA using the Mint cDNA synthesis kit, with a TRBC-specific oligonucleotide serving as the primer. Following uracil-DNA glycosylase treatment, a first 18-cycle PCR with universal primers M1SS and BC2_uni_R was performed on all cDNA. The original pipeline was this. For normalization, 1 million high-quality reads, each with a distinct molecular identifier, were randomly selected from each sample. Reads with shared molecular identifiers were discarded instead of being binned into consensus sequences. MiTCR, run with a Q25 quality threshold and the strictest error-elimination algorithm, handled CDR3 identification, clonotype clustering and error correction. A nonparametric unseen species model using Euler transformation provided a lower-bound estimate of total TCR beta diversity. TCRdb ran its own pipeline on the public reads, namely fastp trimming at Q25 and MiXCR clone calling, and kept in-frame beta chains. One record per CDR3 amino acid sequence lists the most common genes and DNA. TCRdb, not the original authors, processed these V and J calls. This sample comprises hundreds of thousands of distinct CDR3 sequences, roughly 52% of them detected only once. 10% to 15% of the sample is in the top ten clones.

Donors were 40 or so systemically healthy Caucasian individuals from Russia aged roughly 6 to 95 years. Each donor gave 8 to 10 milliliters of peripheral blood, drawn into EDTA-treated Vacutainer tubes. Ficoll-Paque density-gradient centrifugation was used to isolate PBMCs, with at least 6 million obtained per sample. Trizol reagent was used to extract total RNA from the PBMCs, yielding at least 5.5 micrograms per sample. For every donor, an aliquot of PBMCs went through flow cytometry to measure the percentages of naive CD45RAhigh/CD27high T cells. Specimen: blood. The source is a man aged 30 to 39 in good health.

The CDR3 protein is CSASDTANYGYTF. The DNA reads TGCAGTGCTAGCGACACAGCAAACTATGGCTACACCTTC. The sequence is built from TRBV20-1 and TRBJ1-2, with the identity of the D gene unclear. The CDR3 spans 13 residues, from the cysteine through the phenylalanine. Only the CDR3 DNA is retained, 39 bases long and in frame from the first base. Deletion took 3 bases off V and 2 bases off J, with a span of 10 bases between the germline ends. CDR1 and CDR2, looked up from the germline V gene (reference sequence), are DFQATT and SNEGSKA.